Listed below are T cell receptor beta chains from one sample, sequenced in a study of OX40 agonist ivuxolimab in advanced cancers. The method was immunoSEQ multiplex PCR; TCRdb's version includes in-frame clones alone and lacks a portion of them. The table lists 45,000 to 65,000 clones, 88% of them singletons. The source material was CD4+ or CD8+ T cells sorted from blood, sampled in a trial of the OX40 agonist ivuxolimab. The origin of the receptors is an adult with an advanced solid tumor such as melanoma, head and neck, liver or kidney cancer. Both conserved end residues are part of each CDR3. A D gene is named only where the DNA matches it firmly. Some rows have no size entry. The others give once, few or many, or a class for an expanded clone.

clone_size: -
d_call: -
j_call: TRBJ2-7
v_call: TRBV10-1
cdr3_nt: TGCGCCAGCAGCCAGGGACCCCGGGGCGAGCAGTACTTC
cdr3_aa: CASSQGPRGEQYF

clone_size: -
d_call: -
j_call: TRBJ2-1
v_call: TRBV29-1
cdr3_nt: TGCAGCGTTGAAGATGCTAGCCACAATGAGCAGTTCTTC
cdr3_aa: CSVEDASHNEQFF

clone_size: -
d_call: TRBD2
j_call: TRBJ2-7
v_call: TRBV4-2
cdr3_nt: TGTGCCAGCAGCCCCCGTCTAGCGGGAGGGTACTACGAGCAGTACTTC
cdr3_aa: CASSPRLAGGYYEQYF

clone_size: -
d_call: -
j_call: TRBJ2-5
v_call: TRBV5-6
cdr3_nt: TGTGCCAGCAGCTTTATCGGGGGGCCAAGTACCCCGTGGAACTTC
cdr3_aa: CASSFIGGPSTPWNF

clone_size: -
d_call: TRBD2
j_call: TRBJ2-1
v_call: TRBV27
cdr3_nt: TGTGCCAGCAGGCGTGCCTGGGCTAGCGGACCCTACAATGAGCAGTTCTTC
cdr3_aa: CASRRAWASGPYNEQFF

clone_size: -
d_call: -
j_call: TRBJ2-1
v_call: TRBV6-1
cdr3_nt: TGTGCCAGCAGTGTCGGTGGGGGAATTGAGCAGTTCTTC
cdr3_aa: CASSVGGGIEQFF

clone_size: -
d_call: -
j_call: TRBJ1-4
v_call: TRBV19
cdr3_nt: TGTGCCAGTAGTCCAGGGGTTGGTGAAAAACTGTTTTTT
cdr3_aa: CASSPGVGEKLFF

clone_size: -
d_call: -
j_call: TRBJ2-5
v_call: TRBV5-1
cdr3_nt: TGCGCCAGCAGCTTGGATAGTGGAGAGACCCAGTACTTC
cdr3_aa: CASSLDSGETQYF

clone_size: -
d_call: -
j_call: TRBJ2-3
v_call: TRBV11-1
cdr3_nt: TGTGCCAGCAGCTTGTATCGGCAGACTAGCACAGATACGCAGTATTTT
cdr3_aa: CASSLYRQTSTDTQYF

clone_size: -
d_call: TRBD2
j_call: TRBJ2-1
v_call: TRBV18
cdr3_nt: TGTGCCAGCTCACCACGCAGTGGACTAGCCGTCAATGAGCAGTTCTTC
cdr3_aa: CASSPRSGLAVNEQFF

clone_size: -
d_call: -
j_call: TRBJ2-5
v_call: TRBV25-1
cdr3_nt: TGTGCCAGCAGTCCCCATGTCCAGCAAGAGACCCAGTACTTC
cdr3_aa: CASSPHVQQETQYF

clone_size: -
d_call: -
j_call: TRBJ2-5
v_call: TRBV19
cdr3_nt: TGTGCCAGTAGTCTACCGGGTGCCGATAGGACCCAGTACTTC
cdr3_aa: CASSLPGADRTQYF

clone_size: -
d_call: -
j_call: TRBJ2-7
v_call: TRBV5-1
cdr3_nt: TGCGCCAGCCGTGGGGGGCAGCCACTCTACGAGCAGTACTTC
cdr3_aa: CASRGGQPLYEQYF

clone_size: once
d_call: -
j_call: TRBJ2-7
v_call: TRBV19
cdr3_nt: TGTGCCAGTAGTATAGCCGGACAGTCCTACGAGCAGTACTTC
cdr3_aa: CASSIAGQSYEQYF

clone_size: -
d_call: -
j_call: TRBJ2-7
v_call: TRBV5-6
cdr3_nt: TGTGCCAGCAGCTTGGGAGGAAGGGGTTTGGAGCAGTACTTC
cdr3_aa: CASSLGGRGLEQYF

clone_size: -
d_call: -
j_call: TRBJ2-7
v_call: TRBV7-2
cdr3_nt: TGTGCCAGCAGCTTAGCAGCTGGGGGCAACGAGCAGTACTTC
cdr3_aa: CASSLAAGGNEQYF

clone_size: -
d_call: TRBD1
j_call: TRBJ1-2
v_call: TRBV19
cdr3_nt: TGTGCCAGTAGTATCGACAGGGGCCCTAGCTATGGCTACACCTTC
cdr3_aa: CASSIDRGPSYGYTF

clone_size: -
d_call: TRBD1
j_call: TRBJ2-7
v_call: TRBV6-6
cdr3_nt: TGTGCCAGCTTCGGACAGGGCGAGCAGTACTTC
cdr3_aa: CASFGQGEQYF

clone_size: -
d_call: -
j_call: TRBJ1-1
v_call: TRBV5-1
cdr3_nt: TGCGCCAGCAGCTACGGCGGCGGCGTCACTGAAGCTTTCTTT
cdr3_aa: CASSYGGGVTEAFF

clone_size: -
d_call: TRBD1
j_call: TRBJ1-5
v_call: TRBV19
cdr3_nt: TGTGCCAGTAGTATAGAAAGACAGGGGTATCAGCCCCAGCATTTT
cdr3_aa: CASSIERQGYQPQHF

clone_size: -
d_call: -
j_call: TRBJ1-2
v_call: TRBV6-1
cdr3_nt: TGTGCCAGCAGTGAAGGGGGACTGATGAAGGATAGAACATATGGCTACACCTTC
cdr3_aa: CASSEGGLMKDRTYGYTF

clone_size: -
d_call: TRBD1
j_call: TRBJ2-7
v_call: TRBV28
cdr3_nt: TGTGCCAGCTCGACTGGGGGACAGGGAGTCTACGAGCAGTACTTC
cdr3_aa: CASSTGGQGVYEQYF

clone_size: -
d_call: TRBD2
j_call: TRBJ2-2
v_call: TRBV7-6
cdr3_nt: TGTGCCAGCAGCACCCTTGGAACGGGAGGCCCCGGGGAGCTGTTTTTT
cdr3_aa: CASSTLGTGGPGELFF

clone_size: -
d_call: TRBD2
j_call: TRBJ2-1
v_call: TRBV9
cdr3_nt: TGTGCCAGCAGCGTAGGGGGACTAGCGGGAGTGGAGCAGTTCTTC
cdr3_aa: CASSVGGLAGVEQFF